Listed here are 14 T cell receptor beta chains from one sample, sequenced in a study of regulatory T cells in long-lasting Graves disease. Assembly of TCR beta libraries relied on iRepertoire HTBI primers together with Arm-PCR of CDR3 regions. Each CDR3 protein gets one entry after TCRdb re-called the multiplex PCR reads with MiXCR. Seen here are some 500,000 distinct CDR3 sequences, roughly 14% observed once, and the top ten hold over 7.5%. Indicated time point: newly diagnosed GD, antithyroid drugs for less than 3 months. The TCR library was made from RNA that had been extracted from PBMCs in TRIzol. These data also formed part of another study, on T cells in Graves' hyperthyroidism and ophthalmopathy.

The sample consisted of peripheral blood mononuclear cells (PBMCs), taken at new diagnosis, from a patient treated with antithyroid drugs. Receptors were obtained from a man aged 25-40 years with Graves disease.

At least ten counts were recorded for this clonotype. The V and J genes are TRBV28 and TRBJ2-5; 10 nucleotides agree with TRBD2. The CDR3 sequence is 16 residues long. The germline gives CDR1 MDHEN, CDR2 SYDVKM. Trimming cost V 2 bases and J 5 bases; bases outside gene matches: 8. DNA for the CDR3: TGTGCCAGCAGTTTACTAGCGGGAGAGAGGGGTGAGACCCAGTACTTC. As protein: CASSLLAGERGETQYF.

This clonotype was seen at least ten times. The V and J genes are TRBV20-1 and TRBJ2-5, with D unresolved. V lost 1 base, J lost 2 bases, and 11 bases lay in between. The V gene's germline CDR1 is DFQATT and CDR2 SNEGSKA (reference sequence). There are 14 residues in the CDR3. The CDR3 loop is CSARARTSQETQYF. For the CDR3, the DNA is TGCAGTGCTAGAGCCAGAACTTCGCAAGAGACCCAGTACTTC.

This clonotype has a count of ten or more. This chain connects TRBV20-1 to TRBJ2-1; D is ambiguous. Germline V gene data show CDR1 as DFQATT and CDR2 as SNEGSKA (reference sequence). This CDR3 comprises 11 residues. Trimming pared 8 bases from V and 4 bases from J, leaving 9 bases between. In nucleotides, the CDR3 is TGCAGTTACAGCGATTACAATGAGCAGTTCTTC. This translates into CSYSDYNEQFF.

This clonotype was seen repeatedly, ten times or more. The chain employs TRBV27 and TRBJ2-7, with 10 bases lining up with TRBD2. This CDR3 contains 13 residues. The germline V gene has CDR1 MNHEY and CDR2 SMNVEV (reference sequence). J was trimmed by 6 bases and V by 5 bases; bases with no gene match: 4. The CDR3 sequence: CASSRLAGVEQYF. In DNA, the CDR3 is TGTGCCAGCAGTCGCCTAGCGGGGGTCGAGCAGTACTTC.

The sample holds many counts of this clonotype. The chain has TRBV4-1 and TRBJ2-7, with D unclear. The CDR3 loop spans 14 amino acids. Deletions cut 1 base from V and 7 bases from J, with 14 bases between. Germline V gives CDR1 MGHRA, CDR2 YSYEKL. The CDR3, as DNA: TGCGCCAGCAGCCAAGCCCCACTGGCGAGGGAGCAGTACTTC. It specifies CASSQAPLAREQYF.

The table lists this clonotype with many counts. This chain links TRBV7-9 with TRBJ2-1; 7 nucleotides agree with TRBD2. The germline CDR1 and CDR2 sequences are SEHNR and FQNEAQ (reference sequence). The CDR3 runs to 15 residues. Trimming at V came to 4 bases and at J to 8 bases, leaving 11 bases not matched to a gene. DNA for the CDR3: TGTGCCAGCAGCTGGGGACTACAACTTAACGATGAGCAGTTCTTC. Its protein is CASSWGLQLNDEQFF. Combining the CDR3 with reference TRBV7-9 and TRBJ2-1 gives the whole variable domain DTGVSQNPRHKITKRGQNVTFRCDPISEHNRLYWYRQTLGQGPEFLTYFQNEAQLEKSRLLSDRFSAERPKGSFSTLEIQRTEQGDSAMYLCASSWGLQLNDEQFFGPGTRLTVL.

This clonotype showed up many times. The chain has TRBV28 and TRBJ2-7; D gene unclear. Germline V gene sequence: CDR1 MDHEN, CDR2 SYDVKM. Trimming took 6 bases from V and 4 from J, leaving 19 bases between them. This CDR3 region has 15 residues. CDR3 protein: CASSPFLGKIYEQYF. In DNA form, the CDR3 reads TGTGCCAGCAGCCCATTCTTGGGAAAGATTTACGAGCAGTACTTC.

This clonotype was recorded many times. The chain couples TRBV2 to TRBJ2-7, with 9 nucleotides matching TRBD1. The germline gives CDR1 SNHLY, CDR2 FYNNEI. Trimming cost V 4 bases and J 5 bases; bases outside gene matches: 9. CDR3 length: 15 amino acids. CDR3 bases: TGTGCCAGCAGTGTGTGGACAGGGGTGAGCGACGAGCAGTACTTC. Its protein product is CASSVWTGVSDEQYF.

The chain employs TRBV19 and TRBJ1-2; unclear D gene. CDR1 is LNHDA and CDR2 is SQIVND in the germline V gene (reference sequence). The germline V and J ends were trimmed by 7 bases and 2 bases, with 23 bases remaining between them. This CDR3 is 17 amino acids long. CDR3 protein: CASKGISAPQPNYGYTF. As DNA, the CDR3 is TGTGCCAGTAAAGGCATCTCAGCTCCTCAGCCCAACTATGGCTACACCTTC.

This clonotype was detected ten times or more. V and J are TRBV10-3 and TRBJ1-1; maybe TRBD1 (5 bases). V was cut by 5 bases and J by 7 bases, with 11 bases left in between. Germline CDR1 ENHRY, CDR2 SYGVKD. The CDR3 sequence is 12 residues long. The CDR3: CAISRDVLEAFF. The DNA for the CDR3 is TGTGCCATCAGTCGGGACGTACTTGAAGCTTTCTTT.

This clonotype has ten or more counts. This sequence joins TRBV12-3 or TRBV12-4 and TRBJ2-1, with 13 bases lining up with TRBD2. This CDR3 comprises 19 residues. V shed 5 bases, J shed 0 bases, and the junction held 10 bases outside the gene matches. The CDR3 spells CASSPRTSGGGSSYNEQFF. The CDR3 nucleotides read TGTGCCAGCAGTCCCCGGACTAGCGGGGGTGGGAGCTCCTACAATGAGCAGTTCTTC.

In its sample, this clonotype was seen many times. V and J are TRBV3-1 and TRBJ2-1; D remains unclear. There are 12 residues in the CDR3. Trimming pared 1 base from V and 8 bases from J, leaving 6 bases between. In germline, CDR1 is LGHDT, CDR2 YNNKEL (reference sequence). CDR3 residues: CASSQGPYEQFF. For the CDR3, the DNA is TGTGCCAGCAGCCAAGGCCCCTATGAGCAGTTCTTC.

This clonotype was seen a few times. The rearrangement links TRBV6-1 to TRBJ2-5, with D possibly matching TRBD2 (5 bases). This CDR3 has 15 residues. V lost 6 bases to trimming and J lost 2 bases, with 16 bases between them. Germline CDR1 and CDR2: MNHNS and SASEGT. DNA of the CDR3: TGTGCCAGCAGGGACGGGAACCGATGGCAAGAGACCCAGTACTTC. Its translation: CASRDGNRWQETQYF.

In the case of this clonotype: The germline gene is not matched at one end of the junction; a read error may be the cause. The chain is built from TRBV20-1 and TRBJ2-7; D is undetermined. Germline values: CDR1 DFQATT, CDR2 SNEGSKA (reference sequence). The CDR3 is made up of 12 amino acids. Here the CDR3 reads CSARDATTRMNF. CDR3 sequence (DNA): TGCAGTGCTAGAGATGCAACGACAAGAATGAACTTC.